The 15 T cell receptor beta chains presented below share a single source sample, sequenced in a study of TET2 disruption in CD19-targeted CAR T cells (dated by TCRdb to the late 2010s). Per the publication, the treatment or condition label means: autologous CTL019 cells: CD19 CAR with 4-1BB and CD3 zeta domains. Library construction relied on the immunoSEQ multiplex PCR assay. The clones in this table, taken by TCRdb from immuneACCESS, are in-frame only. Not every clone is retained; where verified, under half of the shortfall comes from an unresolved V gene, and the cause of the rest is unknown. For this sample, the table gives 25,000 or so clones. The ten top clones hold approximately 1.8% of the sample. The antigens these receptors bind are not known. The starting material was CD8- CAR+ T cells sorted from cultured blood T cells, obtained for CD19 CAR T cell therapy. The cell subset or site label here, explained by the study, means: CD8-negative CAR-positive T cells from the infusion product. These receptors were collected from a man in his sixties or seventies with chronic lymphocytic leukemia.

Details on this clone: The read ends 3 residues early relative to the CDR3; the germline J gene fills the gap. The chain combines TRBV4-2 with TRBJ1-4; weak D call: TRBD1 (5 bases). The CDR3 consists of 16 residues. From germline, CDR1 is LGHNA and CDR2 YNFKEQ. V lost 4 bases and J 2 bases, leaving 14 bases between the germline ends. The CDR3 here is CASSPGSGGTNEKLFF. The CDR3 DNA, read in part, is TGTGCCAGCAGCCCCGGGTCCGGGGGTACTAATGAAAAA.

As to this clone: The read falls 3 residues short of the CDR3 end, and the missing part is taken from the germline J gene. V and J are TRBV27 and TRBJ1-4; TRBD1 aligns across 10 bases. This CDR3 comprises 16 residues. V was pared by 3 bases and J by 8 bases, with 9 bases of the junction left unmatched. The germline V gene encodes CDR1 MNHEY and CDR2 SMNVEV (reference sequence). The CDR3 spells CASSFWGDRGREKLFF. The CDR3 DNA, read in part, is TGTGCCAGCAGTTTCTGGGGGGACAGGGGAAGGGAAAAA.

Concerning this clone: The sequence runs out 3 residues before the end of the CDR3; the remainder is reconstructed from the germline J gene. The chain has TRBV20-1 and TRBJ2-2; 11 bases map to TRBD2. The CDR3 loop spans 16 amino acids. Trimming at V came to 3 bases and at J to 7 bases, leaving 10 bases not matched to a gene. Germline-derived CDR1 and CDR2 are DFQATT and SNEGSKA (reference sequence). The CDR3 loop is CSASPFSGGAGGELFF. The CDR3 DNA, read in part, is TGCAGTGCTAGCCCTTTTAGCGGGGGGGCCGGCGGGGAG.

To note about this clone: The DNA ends 3 residues before the CDR3 does, and the rest of the CDR3 is filled in from the germline J gene. The J gene is TRBJ1-2, the V gene TRBV23-1; a weak D match, TRBD1 (5 bases). Being an ORF, TRBV23-1 has a function that is uncertain. The CDR3 has 16 residues. CDR3 DNA (partial): TGCGCCAGCCCTTCACCGGGGCGGGGGGGGAATGATACC. It yields the protein CASPSPGRGGNDT. The whole CDR3 region reads CASPSPGRGGNDTYTF.

On this clone: One end of the junction is discordant with germline, which a read error may explain. The read gets to within 3 residues of the CDR3 end, and the germline J gene fills in the rest. The same CDR3 is also encoded by other DNA sequences in this sample. V gene TRBV6-2 or TRBV6-3 combines with J gene TRBJ1-3, with D perhaps TRBD1 (6 bases). From germline, CDR1 is MNHEY and CDR2 SVGEGT. The CDR3 is 14 amino acids. The CDR3 DNA, read in part, is TGTGCTAGCAGTGCGGAACTAGCGGGGGCCTCT. Residues: CASSAELAGAS. The complete CDR3 reads CASSAELAGASIYF.

On this clone itself: From the germline J gene comes the end of the CDR3, since the read stops 3 residues before it. This chain links TRBV13 with TRBJ2-1, with 7 bases aligning to TRBD1. Germline CDR1 PRHDT, CDR2 FYEKMQ (reference sequence). The V gene end was trimmed by 5 bases and the J gene end by 7 bases; junction bases not matched to a gene: 8. This CDR3 is built from 14 residues. CDR3 in amino acids: CASSDSRRGNEQFF. The sequenced CDR3 bases are TGTGCCAGCAGCGACTCCCGCAGGGGGAATGAG.

A remark on this clone: The read halts 3 residues ahead of the CDR3 end, with the missing end drawn from the germline J gene. Other DNA sequences in this sample translate to the same CDR3. This sequence joins TRBV4-2 and TRBJ1-2; D is ambiguous. There are 15 residues in the CDR3. Germline CDR1 reads LGHNA; CDR2 reads YNFKEQ. Between the trimmed V and J ends, which lost 0 bases and 5 bases, there was a span of 13 bases. CDR3 in amino acids: CASSQDSRSGYGYTF. The CDR3 DNA, read in part, is TGTGCCAGCAGCCAAGATTCCCGCAGCGGGTATGGC.

In the case of this clone: The read finishes 3 residues shy of the CDR3 end, and the germline J gene is used to complete it. The gene calls are TRBV3-1 (or the pseudogene TRBV3-2) and TRBJ1-3; possible D gene TRBD1, 5 bases. Trimming took 1 base from V and 0 from J, leaving 7 bases between them. Germline V gene sequence: CDR1 LGHDT, CDR2 YNNKEL (reference sequence). The CDR3 runs 15 residues. The CDR3 region is CASSQAGSSGNTIYF. Partial CDR3 DNA: TGTGCCAGCAGCCAAGCAGGGTCCTCTGGAAACACC.

Comments on this clone: With the read ending 3 residues before the CDR3 end, the germline J gene is used to fill in that end. The chain combines TRBV12-3 or TRBV12-4 with TRBJ2-3; tentative D call: TRBD2 (5 bases). This CDR3 contains 12 residues. With 5 bases removed from V and 3 bases from J, the gap between germline ends came to 6 bases. The DNA read from the CDR3 is TGTGCCAGCAGTCCGGGGACAGATACG. It specifies CASSPGTDT. The entire CDR3 reads CASSPGTDTQYF.

With regard to this clone: The read is 3 residues too short to cover the CDR3 end, so that end is filled in from the germline J gene. The chain combines TRBV12-5 with TRBJ2-5; a weak D match, TRBD1 (5 bases). There are 13 residues in the CDR3. Germline CDR1 LGHNT, CDR2 FRNRAP. V lost 1 base and J 5 bases, leaving 8 bases between the germline ends. Partial CDR3 DNA: TGTGCTAGTGGTTTGGATAGGGGCGAGACC. It yields the protein CASGLDRGET. The full CDR3 sequence reads CASGLDRGETQYF.

In the case of this clone: The sequenced fragment ends 3 residues before the CDR3 boundary, so the rest is inferred from the germline J gene. The chain joins TRBV5-1 to TRBJ2-1; D may be TRBD2 (6 bases). The length of the CDR3 is 15 residues. Trimming took 6 bases from V and 4 from J, leaving 17 bases between them. The germline V gene has CDR1 SGHRS and CDR2 YFSETQ. The CDR3 reads CASTRWASEYNEQFF. The CDR3 DNA, read in part, is TGCGCCAGCACCCGGTGGGCTAGCGAATACAATGAG.

Regarding this clone: The read gets to within 3 residues of the CDR3 end, and the germline J gene fills in the rest. Other nucleotide sequences in the sample specify the same CDR3. The chain combines TRBV5-1 with TRBJ2-3, with 10 bases that match TRBD2. The V gene's germline CDR1 is SGHRS and CDR2 YFSETQ. V shed 0 bases, J shed 3 bases, and the junction held 4 bases outside the gene matches. The CDR3 has 16 residues. CDR3 DNA (partial): TGCGCCAGCAGCTTGGCGCTAGCGGGGGAAACAGATACG. Protein product: CASSLALAGETDT. The entire CDR3 reads CASSLALAGETDTQYF.

Regarding this clone: The read terminates 3 residues ahead of where the CDR3 ends, so the germline J gene completes it. The rearrangement joins TRBV15 to TRBJ2-5; 12 bases match TRBD1. The CDR3 is 19 amino acids. The J segment lost 4 bases and the V segment lost 4 bases, leaving 16 bases of the junction unmatched. Germline V gene sequence: CDR1 LNHNV, CDR2 YYDKDF (reference sequence). The CDR3 bases that were read are TGTGCCACCAGCAACCCTATGATGGGACCGGGACAGGGGGCAGAGACC. Amino acid sequence: CATSNPMMGPGQGAET. The CDR3 in full is CATSNPMMGPGQGAETQYF.

With regard to this clone: The observed sequence ends 3 residues before the CDR3 terminus, with the missing tail filled in from the germline J gene. The rearrangement links TRBV24-1 to TRBJ2-3, with TRBD1 matching over 8 bases. Germline V gives CDR1 KGHDR, CDR2 SFDVKD. This CDR3 is 14 amino acids long. Trimming took 7 bases from V and 1 from J; bases not matched to a gene: 3. CDR3 residues: CATSTTGGTDTQYF. The sequenced part of the CDR3 DNA is TGTGCCACCAGCACGACAGGGGGCACAGATACG.

Concerning this clone: Coverage ceases 3 residues before the CDR3 finishes, and the germline J gene fills in the end. J is TRBJ2-1 and V is TRBV20-1; 10 bases align to TRBD2. V lost 0 bases and J lost 6; bases outside the gene matches: 8. Germline assignment: CDR1 DFQATT and CDR2 SNEGSKA (reference sequence). The CDR3 covers 16 residues. CDR3 sequence: CSARDRTLAGANEQFF. Incomplete CDR3 DNA: TGCAGTGCTAGAGATCGGACCCTAGCGGGGGCCAATGAG.